This T cell receptor beta chain was obtained from a study of regulatory T cells in long-lasting Graves disease. Study results and caveats: TCR diversity was lower in persistent than newly diagnosed Graves' disease.

This clonotype was recorded many times. Its antigen is currently unknown. Time point reported: newly diagnosed GD, antithyroid drugs for less than 3 months. Extracted RNA from PBMCs served as the source of the TCR library. Patients of an endocrinology department in Xi'an, China, were included. Assembly of TCR beta libraries relied on iRepertoire HTBI primers together with Arm-PCR of CDR3 regions. TCRdb fed the multiplex PCR reads into MiXCR, producing one record per CDR3 protein. The table has 420,000 or so distinct CDR3 sequences, about a sixth seen once. The J segment lost 11 bases and the V segment lost 4 bases, leaving 1 base of the junction unmatched. Germline-derived CDR1 and CDR2 are SGHTA and FQGTGA. The CDR3 runs to 12 residues. These data were likewise used in another study, on T cells in Graves' hyperthyroidism and ophthalmopathy.

The sequenced sample was peripheral blood mononuclear cells (PBMCs), obtained at new diagnosis, from a patient treated with antithyroid drugs. The sequence was collected from a woman between 18 and 30 years old with Graves disease. V and J are TRBV7-3 and TRBJ2-1; 11 nucleotides match TRBD2. The CDR3 nucleotides are TGTGCCAGCAGCTCGACTAGCGGGAAGCAGTTCTTC. Its protein product is CASSSTSGKQFF.